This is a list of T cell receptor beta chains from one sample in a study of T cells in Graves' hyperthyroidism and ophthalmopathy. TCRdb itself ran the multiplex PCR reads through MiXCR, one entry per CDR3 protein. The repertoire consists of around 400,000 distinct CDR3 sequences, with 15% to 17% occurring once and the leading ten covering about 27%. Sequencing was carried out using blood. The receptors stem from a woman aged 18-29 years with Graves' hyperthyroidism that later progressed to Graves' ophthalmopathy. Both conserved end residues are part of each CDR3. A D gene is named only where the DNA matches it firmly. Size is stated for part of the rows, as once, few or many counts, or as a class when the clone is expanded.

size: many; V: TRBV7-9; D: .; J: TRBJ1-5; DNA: TGTGCCAGCAGCTACCGACCCCAGCATTTT; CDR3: CASSYRPQHF
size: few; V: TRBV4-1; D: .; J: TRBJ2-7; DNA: TGCGCCAGCAGCCGACGTACGGGGTGGGGGCTCTACGAGCAGTACTTC; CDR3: CASSRRTGWGLYEQYF
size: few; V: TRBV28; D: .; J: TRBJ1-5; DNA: TGTGCCAGCACCTCCGGGGGGAATCAGCCCCAGCATTTT; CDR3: CASTSGGNQPQHF
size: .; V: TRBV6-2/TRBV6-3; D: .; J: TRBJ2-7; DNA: TGTGCCAGCAGACGGGAAGGGGTCTACGAGCAGTACTTC; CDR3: CASRREGVYEQYF
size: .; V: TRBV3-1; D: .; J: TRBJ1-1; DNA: TGTGCCAGCGGCCAGCAGGGAAGAGGGACTGAAGCTTTCTTT; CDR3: CASGQQGRGTEAFF
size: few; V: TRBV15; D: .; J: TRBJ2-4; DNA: TGTGCCACCAGCAGCGACCCGGTCAACATTCAGTACTTC; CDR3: CATSSDPVNIQYF
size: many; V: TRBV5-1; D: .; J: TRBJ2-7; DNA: TGCGCCAGCAGCGCCGGGACCTACGAGCAGTACTTC; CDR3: CASSAGTYEQYF
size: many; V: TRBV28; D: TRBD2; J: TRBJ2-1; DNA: TGTGCCAGCAGTTACCACCCTGTGAAACTAGCGGGAAACAATGAGCAGTTCTTC; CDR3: CASSYHPVKLAGNNEQFF
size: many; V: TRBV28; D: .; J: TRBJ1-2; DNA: TGTGCCAGCAGTTTAGAGGGGGAAGGACAGAGTAACTATGGCTACACCTTC; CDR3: CASSLEGEGQSNYGYTF
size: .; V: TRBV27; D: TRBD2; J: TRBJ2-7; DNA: TGTGCCAGCCGCCTACTAGCGGGAGATAACTCCTACGAGCAGTACTTC; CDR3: CASRLLAGDNSYEQYF
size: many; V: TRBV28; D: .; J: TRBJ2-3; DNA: TGTGCCAGCAGTTGGCAGGACAGAAACACAGATACGCAGTATTTT; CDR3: CASSWQDRNTDTQYF
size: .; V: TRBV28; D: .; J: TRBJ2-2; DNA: TGTGCCAGTAGTCAATCCCAAGCCGACACCGGGGAGCTGTTTTTT; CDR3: CASSQSQADTGELFF
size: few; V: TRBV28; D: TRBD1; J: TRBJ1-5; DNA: TGTGCCAGCAGTAGCGCGGGGACAGTGAATAATCAGCCCCAGCATTTT; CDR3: CASSSAGTVNNQPQHF
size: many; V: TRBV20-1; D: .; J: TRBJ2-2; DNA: TGCAGTGCTAGGCCCCAGGCAAGGACGGCGAACACCGGGGAGCTGTTTTTT; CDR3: CSARPQARTANTGELFF
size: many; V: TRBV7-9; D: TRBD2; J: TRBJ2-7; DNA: TGTGCCAGCAGCCCCCCATTGGGACTAGCGGGAGTTTCCTACGAGCAGTACTTC; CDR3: CASSPPLGLAGVSYEQYF
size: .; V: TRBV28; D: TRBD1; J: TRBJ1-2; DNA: TGTGCCAGCAATCTCTCTGGGACAGGGGGCGATGGCTACACCTTC; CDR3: CASNLSGTGGDGYTF
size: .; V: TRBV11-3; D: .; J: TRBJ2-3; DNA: TGTGCCAGCAGCTTAGGTGCTTCGAGCACAGATACGCAGTATTTT; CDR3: CASSLGASSTDTQYF
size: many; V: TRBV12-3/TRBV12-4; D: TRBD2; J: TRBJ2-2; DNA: TGTGCCAGCAGTTCAGGCGGGAGGAGTACGGGCGGGGAGCTGTTTTTT; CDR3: CASSSGGRSTGGELFF
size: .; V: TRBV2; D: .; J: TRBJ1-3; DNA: TGTGCCAGCCGAAGACAACGAAACGGAAACACCATATATTTT; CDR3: CASRRQRNGNTIYF
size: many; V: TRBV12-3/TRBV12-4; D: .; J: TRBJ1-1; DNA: TGTGCCAGCAGCTTAGCCGAGGGACTTGAAGCTTTCTTT; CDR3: CASSLAEGLEAFF
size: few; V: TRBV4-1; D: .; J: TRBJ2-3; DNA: TGCGCCAGCAGCCAAGTCCCCGGGGGCAGCACAGATACGCAGTATTTT; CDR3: CASSQVPGGSTDTQYF
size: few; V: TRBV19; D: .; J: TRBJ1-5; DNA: TGTGCCAGTAGTATCTCGTTACAGGGGCCCCAGCATTTT; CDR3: CASSISLQGPQHF
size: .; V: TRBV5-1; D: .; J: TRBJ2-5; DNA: TGCGCCAGCAGCTGGACTGAGCTCCGAGAGACCCAGTACTTC; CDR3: CASSWTELRETQYF
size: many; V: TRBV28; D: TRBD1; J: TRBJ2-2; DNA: TGTGCCGGATGGGACAGGGTGACCGGGGAGCTGTTTTTT; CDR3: CAGWDRVTGELFF
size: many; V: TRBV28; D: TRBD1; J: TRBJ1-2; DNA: TGTGCCAGCAGTCGGGACAGTACTAACTATGGCTACACCTTC; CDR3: CASSRDSTNYGYTF
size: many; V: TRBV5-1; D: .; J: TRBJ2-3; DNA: TGCGCCAGCAGCTTGGTTGCGGTCTTAGGGACAGATACGCAGTATTTT; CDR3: CASSLVAVLGTDTQYF
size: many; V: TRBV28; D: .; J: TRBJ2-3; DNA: TGTGCCAGCAGTTTAACCCGTAGTACAAGGAGCACAGATACGCAGTATTTT; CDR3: CASSLTRSTRSTDTQYF
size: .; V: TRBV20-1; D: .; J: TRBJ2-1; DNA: TGCAGTGCCACCCTAGGCACTGAGCAGTTCTTC; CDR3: CSATLGTEQFF
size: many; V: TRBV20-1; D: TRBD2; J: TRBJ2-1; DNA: TGCAGTGCCAATGTAGGTCCGGCGGGAGGAGGAGGACCCTACAATGAGCAGTTCTTC; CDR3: CSANVGPAGGGGPYNEQFF
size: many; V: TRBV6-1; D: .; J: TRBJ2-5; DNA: TGTGCCAGCAGTGAAGACAGGGCCGCACAAGAGACCCAGTACTTC; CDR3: CASSEDRAAQETQYF
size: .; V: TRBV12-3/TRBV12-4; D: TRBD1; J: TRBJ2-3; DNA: TGTGCCAGCAGTGCCGGGACAGGGCGCACAGATATGCAGTATTTT; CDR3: CASSAGTGRTDMQYF
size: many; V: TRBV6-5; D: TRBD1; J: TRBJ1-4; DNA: TGTGCCAGCAGTTACTTTGGACAGGGAGGTGAAAAACTGTTTTTT; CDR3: CASSYFGQGGEKLFF
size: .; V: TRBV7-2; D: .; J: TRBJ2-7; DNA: TGTGCCAGCAGCTTAGAAGAGGTAGCAGGGGTAGCGTCCTACGAGCAGTACTTC; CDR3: CASSLEEVAGVASYEQYF
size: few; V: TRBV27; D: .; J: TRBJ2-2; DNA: TGTGCCAGCAGTTTAGGTGACAGGTTGGCCGGGGAGCTGTTTTTT; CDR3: CASSLGDRLAGELFF
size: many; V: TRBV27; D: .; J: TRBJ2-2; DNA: TGTGCCGTGGCCACAGGGTTGGGTACCGGGGAGCTGTTTTTT; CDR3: CAVATGLGTGELFF
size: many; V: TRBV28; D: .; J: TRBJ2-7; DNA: TGTGCCAGCAGTTTATTAGGAGGGTCCGAGCAGTACTTC; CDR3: CASSLLGGSEQYF
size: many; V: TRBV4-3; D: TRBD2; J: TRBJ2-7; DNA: TGCGCCAGCAGCCAAGAACTAGCGGGGGCCTACGAGCAGTACTTC; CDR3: CASSQELAGAYEQYF
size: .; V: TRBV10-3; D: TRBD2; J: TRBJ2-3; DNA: TGTGCCATCGGCGGGAGGGCAGATACGCAGTATTTT; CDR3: CAIGGRADTQYF
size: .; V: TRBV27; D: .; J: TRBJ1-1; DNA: TGTGCCAGCAGTTCTTCCCAGGGTGGTGGAGCTGAAGCTTTCTTT; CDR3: CASSSSQGGGAEAFF
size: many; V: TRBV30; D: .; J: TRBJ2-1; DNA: TGTGCCTGGGCCCGAGGGGGAACCTACAATGAGCAGTTCTTC; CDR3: CAWARGGTYNEQFF
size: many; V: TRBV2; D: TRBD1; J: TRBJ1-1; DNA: TGTGCCAGCAGCCGGGACAGACTGAACACTGAAGCTTTCTTT; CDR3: CASSRDRLNTEAFF